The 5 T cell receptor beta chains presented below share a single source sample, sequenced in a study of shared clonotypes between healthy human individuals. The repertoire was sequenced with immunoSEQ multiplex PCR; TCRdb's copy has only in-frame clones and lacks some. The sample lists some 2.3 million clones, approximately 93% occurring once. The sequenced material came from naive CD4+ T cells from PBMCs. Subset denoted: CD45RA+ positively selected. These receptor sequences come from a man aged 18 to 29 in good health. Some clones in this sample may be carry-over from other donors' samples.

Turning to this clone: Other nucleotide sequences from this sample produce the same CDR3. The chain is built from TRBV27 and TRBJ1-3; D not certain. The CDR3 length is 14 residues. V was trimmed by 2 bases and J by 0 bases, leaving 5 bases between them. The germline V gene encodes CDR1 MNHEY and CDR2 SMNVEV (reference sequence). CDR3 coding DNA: TGTGCCAGCAGTTTAGCAGGCTCTGGAAACACCATATATTTT. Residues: CASSLAGSGNTIYF.

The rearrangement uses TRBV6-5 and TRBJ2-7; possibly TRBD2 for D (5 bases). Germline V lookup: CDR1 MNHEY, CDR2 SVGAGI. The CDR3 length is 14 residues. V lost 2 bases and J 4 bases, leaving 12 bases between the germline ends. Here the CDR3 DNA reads TGTGCCAGCAGTTACGAGGGAGTGGAATACGAGCAGTACTTC. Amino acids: CASSYEGVEYEQYF.

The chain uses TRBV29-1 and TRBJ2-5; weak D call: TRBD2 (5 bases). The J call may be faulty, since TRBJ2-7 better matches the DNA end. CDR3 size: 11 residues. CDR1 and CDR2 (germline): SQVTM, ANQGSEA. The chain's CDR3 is CSATGDYEQYF. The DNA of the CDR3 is TGCAGCGCGACCGGGGACTACGAGCAGTACTTC.

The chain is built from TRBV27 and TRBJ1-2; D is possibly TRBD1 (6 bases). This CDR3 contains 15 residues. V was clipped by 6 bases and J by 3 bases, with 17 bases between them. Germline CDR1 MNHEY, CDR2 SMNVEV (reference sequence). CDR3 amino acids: CASRVGGLVDYGYTF. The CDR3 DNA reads TGTGCCAGCAGAGTAGGGGGGCTGGTTGACTATGGCTACACCTTC.

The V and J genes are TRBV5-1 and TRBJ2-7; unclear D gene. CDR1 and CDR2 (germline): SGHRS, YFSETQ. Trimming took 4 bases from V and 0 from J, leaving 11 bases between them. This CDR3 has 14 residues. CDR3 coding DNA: TGCGCCAGCAGCCAACAGCCCAGCTCCTACGAGCAGTACTTC. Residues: CASSQQPSSYEQYF.